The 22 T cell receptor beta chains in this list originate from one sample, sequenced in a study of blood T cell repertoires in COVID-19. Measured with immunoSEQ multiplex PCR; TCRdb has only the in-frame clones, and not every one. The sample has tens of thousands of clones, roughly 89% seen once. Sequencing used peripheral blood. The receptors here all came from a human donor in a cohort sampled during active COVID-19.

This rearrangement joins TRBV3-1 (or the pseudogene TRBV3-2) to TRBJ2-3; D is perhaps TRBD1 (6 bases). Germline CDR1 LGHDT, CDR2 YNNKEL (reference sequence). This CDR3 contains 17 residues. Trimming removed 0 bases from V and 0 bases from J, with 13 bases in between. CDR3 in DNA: TGTGCCAGCAGCCAAGATGGGACAACGACTAGCACAGATACGCAGTATTTT. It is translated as CASSQDGTTTSTDTQYF.

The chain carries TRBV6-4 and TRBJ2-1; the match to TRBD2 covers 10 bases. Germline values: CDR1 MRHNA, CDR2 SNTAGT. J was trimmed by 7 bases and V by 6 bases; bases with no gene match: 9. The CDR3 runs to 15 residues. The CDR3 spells CASSPLSGRRNEQFF. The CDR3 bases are TGTGCCAGCAGCCCACTTAGCGGGAGGAGGAATGAGCAGTTCTTC.

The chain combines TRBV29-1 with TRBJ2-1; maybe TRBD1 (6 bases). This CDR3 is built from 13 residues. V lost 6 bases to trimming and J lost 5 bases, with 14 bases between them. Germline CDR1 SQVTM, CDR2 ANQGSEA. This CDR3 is CSVVGARDNEQFF. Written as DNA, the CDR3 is TGCAGCGTGGTGGGGGCCCGGGACAATGAGCAGTTCTTC.

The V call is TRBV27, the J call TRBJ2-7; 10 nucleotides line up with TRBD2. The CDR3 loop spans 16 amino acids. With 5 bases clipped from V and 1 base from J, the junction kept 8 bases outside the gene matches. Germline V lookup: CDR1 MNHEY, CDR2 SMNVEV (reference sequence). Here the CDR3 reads CASSPSSGGLSYEQYF. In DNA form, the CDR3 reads TGTGCCAGCAGTCCATCTAGCGGGGGCCTATCCTACGAGCAGTACTTC.

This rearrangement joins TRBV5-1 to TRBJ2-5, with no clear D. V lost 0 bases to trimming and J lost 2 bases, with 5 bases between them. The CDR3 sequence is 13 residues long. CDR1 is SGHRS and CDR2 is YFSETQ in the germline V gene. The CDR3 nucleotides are TGCGCCAGCAGCTTGGTCAGTCAAGAGACCCAGTACTTC. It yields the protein CASSLVSQETQYF.

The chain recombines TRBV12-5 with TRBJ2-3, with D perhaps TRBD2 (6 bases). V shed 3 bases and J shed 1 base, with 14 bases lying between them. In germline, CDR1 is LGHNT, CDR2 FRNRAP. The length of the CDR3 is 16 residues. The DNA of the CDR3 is TGTGCTAGTGGTTTTTCAGGGACTGGCGGCACAGATACGCAGTATTTT. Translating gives CASGFSGTGGTDTQYF.

CDR3 sequence reads: CASSESGQGASEQYF. In nucleotides, the CDR3 is TGCGCCAGCAGTGAGTCGGGACAGGGGGCCAGCGAGCAGTACTTC. The chain uses TRBV10-1 and TRBJ2-7; 12 nucleotides agree with TRBD1. V shed 0 bases, J shed 6 bases, and the junction held 3 bases outside the gene matches. The CDR3 is made up of 15 amino acids. Germline values: CDR1 WNHNN, CDR2 SYGVQD (reference sequence).

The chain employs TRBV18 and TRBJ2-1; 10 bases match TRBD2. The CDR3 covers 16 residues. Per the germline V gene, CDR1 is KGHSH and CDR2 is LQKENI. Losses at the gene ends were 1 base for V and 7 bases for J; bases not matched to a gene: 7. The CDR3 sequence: CASSPRGTSAGNEQFF. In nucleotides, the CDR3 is TGTGCCAGCTCACCACGCGGGACTAGCGCGGGTAATGAGCAGTTCTTC.

Here the CDR3 reads CASSLSLAGELFF. CDR3 in DNA: TGTGCCAGCAGCCTCAGTCTGGCCGGGGAGCTGTTTTTT. The V gene is TRBV14, the J gene TRBJ2-2; D not resolved. V was pared by 4 bases and J by 6 bases, with 9 bases between. The CDR3 is made up of 13 amino acids. From germline, CDR1 is SGHDN and CDR2 FVKESK.

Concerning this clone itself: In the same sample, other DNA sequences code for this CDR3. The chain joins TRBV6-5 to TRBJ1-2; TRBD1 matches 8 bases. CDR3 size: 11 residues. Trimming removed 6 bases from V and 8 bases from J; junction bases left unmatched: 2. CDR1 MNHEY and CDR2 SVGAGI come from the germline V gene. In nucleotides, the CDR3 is TGTGCCAGCAGGCGACAGGGGGGCTACACCTTC. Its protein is CASRRQGGYTF.

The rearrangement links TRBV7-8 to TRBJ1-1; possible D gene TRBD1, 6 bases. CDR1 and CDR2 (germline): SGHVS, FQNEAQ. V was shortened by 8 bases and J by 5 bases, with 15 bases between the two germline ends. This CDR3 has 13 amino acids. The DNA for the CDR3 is TGTGCCAGCGCCTTACAGGGTCGGACTGAAGCTTTCTTT. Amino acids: CASALQGRTEAFF.

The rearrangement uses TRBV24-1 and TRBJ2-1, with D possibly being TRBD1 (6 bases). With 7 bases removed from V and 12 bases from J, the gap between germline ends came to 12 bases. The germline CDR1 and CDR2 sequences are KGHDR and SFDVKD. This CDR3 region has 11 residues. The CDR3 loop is CATRPRTAQFF. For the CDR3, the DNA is TGTGCCACCAGGCCCCGGACAGCGCAGTTCTTC.

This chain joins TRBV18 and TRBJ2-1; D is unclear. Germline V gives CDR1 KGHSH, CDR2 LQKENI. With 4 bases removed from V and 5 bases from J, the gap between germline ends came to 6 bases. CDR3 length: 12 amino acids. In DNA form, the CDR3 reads TGTGCCAGCTCACTAGTTAACAATGAGCAGTTCTTC. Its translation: CASSLVNNEQFF. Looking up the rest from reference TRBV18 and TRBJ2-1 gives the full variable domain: NAGVMQNPRHLVRRRGQEARLRCSPMKGHSHVYWYRQLPEEGLKFMVYLQKENIIDESGMPKERFSAEFPKEGPSILRIQQVVRGDSAAYFCASSLVNNEQFFGPGTRLTVL.

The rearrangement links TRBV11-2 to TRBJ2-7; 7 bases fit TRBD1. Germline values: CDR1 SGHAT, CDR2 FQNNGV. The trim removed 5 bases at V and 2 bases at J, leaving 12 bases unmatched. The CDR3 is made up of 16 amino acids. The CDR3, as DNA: TGTGCCAGCAGCACGTTTGGGACAGCGATCGCCTACGAGCAGTACTTC. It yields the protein CASSTFGTAIAYEQYF.

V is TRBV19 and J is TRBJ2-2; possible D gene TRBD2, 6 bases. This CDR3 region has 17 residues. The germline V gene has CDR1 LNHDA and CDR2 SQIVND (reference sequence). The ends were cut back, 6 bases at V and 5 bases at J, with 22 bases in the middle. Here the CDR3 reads CASRHGVGRDWTGELFF. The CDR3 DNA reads TGTGCCAGTAGGCACGGGGTTGGGCGGGACTGGACCGGGGAGCTGTTTTTT.

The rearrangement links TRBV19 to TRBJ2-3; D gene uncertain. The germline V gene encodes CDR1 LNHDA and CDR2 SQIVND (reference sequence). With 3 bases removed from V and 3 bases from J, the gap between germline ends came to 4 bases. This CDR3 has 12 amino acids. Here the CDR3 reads CASSIATDTQYF. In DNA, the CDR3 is TGTGCCAGTAGTATTGCGACAGATACGCAGTATTTT.

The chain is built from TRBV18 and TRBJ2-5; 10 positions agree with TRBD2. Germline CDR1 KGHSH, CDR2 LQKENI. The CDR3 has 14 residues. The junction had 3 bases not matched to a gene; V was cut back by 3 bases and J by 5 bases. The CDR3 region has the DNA TGTGCCAGCTCACCGGGACTAGCGACGGAGACCCAGTACTTC. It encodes CASSPGLATETQYF.

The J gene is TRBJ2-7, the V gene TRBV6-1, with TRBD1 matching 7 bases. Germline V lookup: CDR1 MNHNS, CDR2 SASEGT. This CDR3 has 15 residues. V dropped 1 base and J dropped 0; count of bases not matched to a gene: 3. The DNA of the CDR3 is TGTGCCAGCAGTGAAGTGGGGACAGCCTCCTACGAGCAGTACTTC. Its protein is CASSEVGTASYEQYF.

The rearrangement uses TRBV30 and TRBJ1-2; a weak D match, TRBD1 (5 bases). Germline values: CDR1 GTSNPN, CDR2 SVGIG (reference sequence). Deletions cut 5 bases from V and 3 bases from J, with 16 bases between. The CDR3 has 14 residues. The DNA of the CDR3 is TGTGCCTGGGCTAACTCAGGGTTTTACTATGGCTACACCTTC. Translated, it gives CAWANSGFYYGYTF.

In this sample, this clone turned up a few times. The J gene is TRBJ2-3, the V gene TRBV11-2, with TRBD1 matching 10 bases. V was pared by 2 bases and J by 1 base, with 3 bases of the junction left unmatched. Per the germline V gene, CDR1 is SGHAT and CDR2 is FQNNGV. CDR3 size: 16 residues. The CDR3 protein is CASSLLGQGGTDTQYF. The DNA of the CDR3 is TGTGCCAGCAGCTTACTAGGACAGGGGGGCACAGATACGCAGTATTTT.

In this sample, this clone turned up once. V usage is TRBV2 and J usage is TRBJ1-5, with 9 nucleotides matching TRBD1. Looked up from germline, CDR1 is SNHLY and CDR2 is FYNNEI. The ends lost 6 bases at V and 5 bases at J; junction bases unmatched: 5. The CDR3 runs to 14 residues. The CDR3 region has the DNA TGTGCCAGCAGCGGGACAGGGCGGCATCAGCCCCAGCATTTT. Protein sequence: CASSGTGRHQPQHF. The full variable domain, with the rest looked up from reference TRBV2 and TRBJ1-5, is EPEVTQTPSHQVTQMGQEVILRCVPISNHLYFYWYRQILGQKVEFLVSFYNNEISEKSEIFDDQFSVERPDGSNFTLKIRSTKLEDSAMYFCASSGTGRHQPQHFGDGTRLSIL.

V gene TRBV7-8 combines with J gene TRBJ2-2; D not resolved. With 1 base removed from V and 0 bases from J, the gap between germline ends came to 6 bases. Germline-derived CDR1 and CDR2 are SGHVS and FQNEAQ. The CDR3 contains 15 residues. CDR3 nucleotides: TGTGCCAGCAGCTTAGGCACAGCGAACACCGGGGAGCTGTTTTTT. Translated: CASSLGTANTGELFF.